The entry below gives a single T cell receptor beta chain sequence along with its context. This clone's antigen is unknown. No much larger clone exists at a distance of one base, and base qualities are not known. The data derive from a study of identifying expanded T cells in peripheral blood (dated by TCRdb to between 2018 and 2021). Concerning the study at large: Four technical replicates, made by sequencing separate aliquots from the same pool of genomic DNA, were compared pairwise.

The investigation overall reported the following: The beta-binomial model significantly reduced the number of clones called differentially abundant and the false-positive rate across all healthy-donor time intervals. Between technical replicates the binomial model flagged approximately 1.2 differentially abundant clones, whereas over two weeks the binomial model flagged about 16.4 and over approximately 4 weeks 19 to 20. The authors expected that over much longer intervals, such as months to years, biological variance in healthy repertoires might increase even further. For all healthy donors, the variance in clone template counts between approximately 2-week samples rose significantly as total template count increased.

Based on the germline V gene, the CDR1 and CDR2 sequences are MNHNS and SASEGT. The CDR3 starts with the cysteine, ends with the phenylalanine, and has 14 residues. Only the CDR3 portion is preserved as DNA: 42 bases, with reading frame beginning at the first base. From V the trimming removes 2 bases and from J it removes 6 bases, while the gene matches leave 7 bases of the junction unaccounted for. The immunoSEQ Assay, which relies on bias-controlled multiplex PCR amplification of genomic DNA, was used to profile TCRbeta CDR3 regions. The original methods were these. To quantify the absolute abundance of each unique TCRbeta CDR3 region, the sequences were collapsed and filtered. Two models were used to test differential abundance: a binomial model (Fisher-equivalent) and a beta-binomial model that adds time-dependent variance fitted from healthy donors. Clones with fewer than 5 combined templates were removed, and a clone was called differentially abundant if the clone's Benjamini-Hochberg FDR was below 0.01. Using the form v = (b*log(k)+a)^2, the beta-binomial variance was modeled as a function of the total template count across the two samples. This is the immuneACCESS table as TCRdb keeps it, with only in-frame sequences that have V and J called. A part of the clones is gone; compared with another copy, unresolved V genes explain less than half, and the rest is unexplained. Clone size and V and J calls were adopted from that table, with D and trimming inferred from the DNA. For this sample there are about 83,000 clones; 89% appear just once. The ten biggest clones cover roughly 2.8% of the sample.

No immune events, such as infections, were documented for the healthy donors during the collection period. To calibrate time-dependent variance in a beta-binomial model of T-cell clone differential abundance, blood repertoires from healthy donors were used as a training cohort. There were roughly 10 healthy donors in the training cohort, of whom 3 were female and 7 were male. The donors were between roughly 29 and 64 years old, with an average age of approximately 45 years. Obtained from a commercial supplier, whole blood was collected from each healthy donor at three time points set approximately two weeks apart. For immunosequencing, genomic DNA was extracted from unsorted whole blood.

The clonotype comes from a person aged 18 to 75 in good health. The V and J genes are TRBV6-1 and TRBJ2-7; 7 bases in the middle match TRBD1. Sequenced: blood. The CDR3 protein: CASSEQGERVEQYF. The sequenced DNA: TGTGCCAGCAGTGAACAGGGGGAAAGGGTCGAGCAGTACTTC.